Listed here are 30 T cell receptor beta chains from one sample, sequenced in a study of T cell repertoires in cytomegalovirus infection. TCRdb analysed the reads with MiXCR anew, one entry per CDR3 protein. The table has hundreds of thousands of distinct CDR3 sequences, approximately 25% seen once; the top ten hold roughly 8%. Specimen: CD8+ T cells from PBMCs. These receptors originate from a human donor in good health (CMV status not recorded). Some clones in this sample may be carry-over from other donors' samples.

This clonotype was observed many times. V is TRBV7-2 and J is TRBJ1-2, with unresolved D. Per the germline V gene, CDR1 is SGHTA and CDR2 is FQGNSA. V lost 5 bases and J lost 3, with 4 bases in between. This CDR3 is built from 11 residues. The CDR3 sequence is CASSLHYGYTF. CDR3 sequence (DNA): TGTGCCAGCAGCCTTCACTATGGCTACACCTTC.

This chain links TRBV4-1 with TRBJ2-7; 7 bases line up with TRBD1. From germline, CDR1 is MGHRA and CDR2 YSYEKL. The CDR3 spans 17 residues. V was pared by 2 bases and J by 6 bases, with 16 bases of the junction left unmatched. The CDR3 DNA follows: TGCGCCAGCAGCCAATATATACCGGGACAGCGACCGTTCGAGCAGTACGTC. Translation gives CASSQYIPGQRPFEQYV.

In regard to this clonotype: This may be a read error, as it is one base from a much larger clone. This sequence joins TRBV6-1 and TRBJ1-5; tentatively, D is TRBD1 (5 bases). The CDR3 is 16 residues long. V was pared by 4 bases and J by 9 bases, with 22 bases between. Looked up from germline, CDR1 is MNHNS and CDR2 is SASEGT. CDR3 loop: CASSVMGVGASVPQHF. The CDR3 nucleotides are TGTGCCAGCAGTGTGATGGGGGTGGGAGCCTCAGTGCCCCAGCATTTT.

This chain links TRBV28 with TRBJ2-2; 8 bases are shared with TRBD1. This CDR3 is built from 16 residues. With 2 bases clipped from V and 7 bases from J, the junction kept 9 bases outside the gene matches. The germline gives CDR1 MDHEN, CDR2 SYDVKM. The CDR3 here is CASSLQGAMVNGELFF. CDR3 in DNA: TGTGCCAGCAGTTTACAGGGGGCGATGGTCAACGGGGAGCTGTTTTTT.

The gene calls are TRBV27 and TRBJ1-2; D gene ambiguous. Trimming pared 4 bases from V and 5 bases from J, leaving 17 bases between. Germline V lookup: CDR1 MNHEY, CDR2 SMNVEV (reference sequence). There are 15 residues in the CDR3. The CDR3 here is CASSSNTFQDYGYTF. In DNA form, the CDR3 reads TGTGCCAGCAGTTCCAACACCTTCCAGGATTATGGCTACACCTTC.

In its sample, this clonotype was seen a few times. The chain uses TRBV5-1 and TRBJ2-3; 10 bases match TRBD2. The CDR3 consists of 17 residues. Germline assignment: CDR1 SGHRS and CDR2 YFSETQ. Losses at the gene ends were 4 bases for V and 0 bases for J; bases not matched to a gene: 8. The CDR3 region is CASSIKTSGDSTDTQYF. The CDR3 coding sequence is TGCGCCAGCAGCATAAAAACTAGCGGGGATAGCACAGATACGCAGTATTTT.

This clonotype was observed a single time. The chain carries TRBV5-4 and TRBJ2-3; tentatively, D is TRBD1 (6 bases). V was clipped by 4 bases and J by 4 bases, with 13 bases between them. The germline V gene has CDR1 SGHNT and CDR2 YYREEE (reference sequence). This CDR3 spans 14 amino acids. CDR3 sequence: CASSDQGRADTQYF. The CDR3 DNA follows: TGTGCCAGCAGCGACCAGGGGCGCGCAGATACGCAGTATTTT.

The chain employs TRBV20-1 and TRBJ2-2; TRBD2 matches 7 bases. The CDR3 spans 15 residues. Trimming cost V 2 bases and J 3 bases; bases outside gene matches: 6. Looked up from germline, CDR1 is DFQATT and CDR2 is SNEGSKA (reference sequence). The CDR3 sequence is CSARSGARDTGELFF. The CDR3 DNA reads TGCAGTGCTAGAAGCGGGGCAAGGGACACCGGGGAGCTGTTTTTT.

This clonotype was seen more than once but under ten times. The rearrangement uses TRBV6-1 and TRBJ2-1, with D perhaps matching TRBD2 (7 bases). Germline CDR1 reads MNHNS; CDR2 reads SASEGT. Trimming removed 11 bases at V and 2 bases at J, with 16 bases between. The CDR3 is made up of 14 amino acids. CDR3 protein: CAGGGPTTYNEQFF. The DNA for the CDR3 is TGTGCCGGGGGGGGGCCTACTACCTACAATGAGCAGTTCTTC.

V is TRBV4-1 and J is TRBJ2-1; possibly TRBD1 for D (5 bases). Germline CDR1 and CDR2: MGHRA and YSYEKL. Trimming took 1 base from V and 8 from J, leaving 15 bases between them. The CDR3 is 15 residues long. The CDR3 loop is CASSQVRAFADEQFF. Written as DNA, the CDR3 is TGCGCCAGCAGCCAAGTCAGGGCTTTCGCAGATGAGCAGTTCTTC.

The CDR3 coding sequence is TGTGCCAGCAGTGAAGGGACAGGGTACTCCGGGGAGCTGTTTTTT. This gives the protein CASSEGTGYSGELFF. The chain couples TRBV2 to TRBJ2-2; 8 bases map to TRBD1. This CDR3 contains 15 residues. Trimming removed 1 base from V and 6 bases from J; junction bases left unmatched: 4. Germline CDR1 and CDR2: SNHLY and FYNNEI.

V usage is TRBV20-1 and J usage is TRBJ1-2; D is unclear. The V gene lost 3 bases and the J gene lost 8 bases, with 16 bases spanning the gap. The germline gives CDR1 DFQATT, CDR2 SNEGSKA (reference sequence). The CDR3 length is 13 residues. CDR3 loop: CSASGKKREGYTF. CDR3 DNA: TGCAGTGCTAGTGGGAAGAAGCGGGAAGGCTACACCTTC.

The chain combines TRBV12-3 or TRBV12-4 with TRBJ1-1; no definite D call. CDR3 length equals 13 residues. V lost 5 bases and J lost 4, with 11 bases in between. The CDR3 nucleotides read TGTGCCAGCAGTCCATTAGCCGGCACTGAAGCTTTCTTT. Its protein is CASSPLAGTEAFF.

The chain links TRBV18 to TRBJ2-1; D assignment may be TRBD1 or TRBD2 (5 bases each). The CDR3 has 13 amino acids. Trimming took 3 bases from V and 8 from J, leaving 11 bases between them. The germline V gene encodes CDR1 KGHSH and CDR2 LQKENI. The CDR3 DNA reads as TGTGCCAGCTCACCGGCAGGGACCGATGAGCAGTTCTTC. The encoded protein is CASSPAGTDEQFF.

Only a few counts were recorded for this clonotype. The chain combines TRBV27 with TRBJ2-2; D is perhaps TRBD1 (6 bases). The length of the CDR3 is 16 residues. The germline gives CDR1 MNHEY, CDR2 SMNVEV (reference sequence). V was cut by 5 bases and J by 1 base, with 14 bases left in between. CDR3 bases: TGTGCCAGCAGTCCCCAGGGGAGTTGGAACACCGGGGAGCTGTTTTTT. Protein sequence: CASSPQGSWNTGELFF.

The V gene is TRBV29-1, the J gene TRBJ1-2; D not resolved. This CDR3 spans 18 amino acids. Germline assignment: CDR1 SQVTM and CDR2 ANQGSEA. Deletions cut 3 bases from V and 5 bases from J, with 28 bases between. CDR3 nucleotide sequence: TGCAGCGTTGAGGCACCGGAGCTAGTCCCGACCGAAGTTTATGGCTACACCTTC. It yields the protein CSVEAPELVPTEVYGYTF.

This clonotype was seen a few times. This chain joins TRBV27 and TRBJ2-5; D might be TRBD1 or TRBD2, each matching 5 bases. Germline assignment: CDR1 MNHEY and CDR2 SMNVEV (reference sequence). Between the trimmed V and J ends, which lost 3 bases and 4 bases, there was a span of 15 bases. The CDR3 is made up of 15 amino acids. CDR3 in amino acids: CASSFSLGDVETQYF. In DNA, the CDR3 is TGTGCCAGCAGTTTTTCACTAGGGGACGTAGAGACCCAGTACTTC.

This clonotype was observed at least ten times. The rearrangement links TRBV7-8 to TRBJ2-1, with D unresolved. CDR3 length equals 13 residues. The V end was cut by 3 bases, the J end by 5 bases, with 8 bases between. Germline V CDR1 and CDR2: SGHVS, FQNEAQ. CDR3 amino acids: CASSFVDDNEQFF. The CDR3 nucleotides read TGTGCCAGCAGCTTTGTGGATGACAATGAGCAGTTCTTC.

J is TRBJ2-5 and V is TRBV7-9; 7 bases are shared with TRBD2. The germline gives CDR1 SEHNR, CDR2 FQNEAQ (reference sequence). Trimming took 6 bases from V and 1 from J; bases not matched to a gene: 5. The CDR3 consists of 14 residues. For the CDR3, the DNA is TGTGCCAGCAGGCTCCCGGGGGGCCAAGAGACCCAGTACTTC. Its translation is CASRLPGGQETQYF.

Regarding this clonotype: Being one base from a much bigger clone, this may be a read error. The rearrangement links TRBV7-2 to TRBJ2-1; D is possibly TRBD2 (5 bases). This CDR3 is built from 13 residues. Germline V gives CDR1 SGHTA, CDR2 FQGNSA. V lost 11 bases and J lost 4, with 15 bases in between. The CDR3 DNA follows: TGTGCCGGCGGGCCCAAAGAGTACAATGAGCAGTTCTTC. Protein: CAGGPKEYNEQFF.

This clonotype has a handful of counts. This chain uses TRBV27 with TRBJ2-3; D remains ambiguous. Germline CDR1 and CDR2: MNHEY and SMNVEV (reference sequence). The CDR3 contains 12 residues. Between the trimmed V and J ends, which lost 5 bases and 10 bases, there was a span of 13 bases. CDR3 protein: CASSETPWAQYF. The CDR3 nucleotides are TGTGCCAGCAGTGAGACCCCCTGGGCGCAGTATTTT.

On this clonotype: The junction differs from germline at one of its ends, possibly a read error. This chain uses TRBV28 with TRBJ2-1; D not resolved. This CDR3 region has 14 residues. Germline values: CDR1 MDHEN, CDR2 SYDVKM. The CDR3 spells CASSFQSSYNEEFF. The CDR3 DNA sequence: TGTGCCAGCAGTTTCCAGAGCTCCTACAATGAGGAGTTCTTC.

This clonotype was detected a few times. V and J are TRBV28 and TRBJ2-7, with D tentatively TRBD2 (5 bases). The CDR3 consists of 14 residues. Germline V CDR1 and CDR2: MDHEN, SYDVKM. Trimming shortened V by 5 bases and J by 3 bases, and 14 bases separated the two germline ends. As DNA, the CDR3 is TGTGCCAGCAGTACCCTACTAGATGGCTACGAGCAGTACGTC. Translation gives CASSTLLDGYEQYV.

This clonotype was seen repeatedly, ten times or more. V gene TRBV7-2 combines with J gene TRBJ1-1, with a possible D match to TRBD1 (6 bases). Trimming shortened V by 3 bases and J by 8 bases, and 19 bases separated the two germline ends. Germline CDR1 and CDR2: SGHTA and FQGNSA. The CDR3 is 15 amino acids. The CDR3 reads CASSLIRQDRAEAFF. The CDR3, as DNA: TGTGCCAGCAGCTTGATAAGACAGGACAGAGCAGAAGCTTTCTTT. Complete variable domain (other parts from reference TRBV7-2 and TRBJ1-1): GAGVSQSPSNKVTEKGKDVELRCDPISGHTALYWYRQSLGQGLEFLIYFQGNSAPDKSGLPSDRFSAERTGGSVSTLTIQRTQQEDSAVYLCASSLIRQDRAEAFFGQGTRLTVV.

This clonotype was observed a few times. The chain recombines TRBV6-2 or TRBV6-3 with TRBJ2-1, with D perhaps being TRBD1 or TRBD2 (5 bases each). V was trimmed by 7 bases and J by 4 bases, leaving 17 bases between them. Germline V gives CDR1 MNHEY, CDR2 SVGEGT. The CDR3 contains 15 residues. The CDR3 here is CASTEEWGRYNEQFF. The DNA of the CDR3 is TGTGCCAGCACCGAAGAGTGGGGGAGATACAATGAGCAGTTCTTC.

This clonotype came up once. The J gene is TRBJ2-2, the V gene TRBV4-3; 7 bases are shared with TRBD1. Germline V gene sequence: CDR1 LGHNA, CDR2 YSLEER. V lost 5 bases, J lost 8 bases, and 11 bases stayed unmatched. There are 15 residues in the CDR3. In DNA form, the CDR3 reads TGCGCCAGCAGCTTTCGGACAGGTCGCCCGGGGGAGCTGTTTTTT. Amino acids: CASSFRTGRPGELFF.

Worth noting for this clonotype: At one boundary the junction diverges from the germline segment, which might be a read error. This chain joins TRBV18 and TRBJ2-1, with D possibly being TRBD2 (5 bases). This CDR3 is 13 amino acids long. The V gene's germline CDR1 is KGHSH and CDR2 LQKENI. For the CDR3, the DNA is TGTGTCAGCTCACCCGGAGGATCAAATGAGCAGTTCTTC. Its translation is CVSSPGGSNEQFF.

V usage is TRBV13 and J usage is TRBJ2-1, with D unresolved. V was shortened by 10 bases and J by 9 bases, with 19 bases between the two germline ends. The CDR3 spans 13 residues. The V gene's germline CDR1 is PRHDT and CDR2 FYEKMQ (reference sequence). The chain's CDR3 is CATQPFSNSEQFF. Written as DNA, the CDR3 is TGTGCCACCCAGCCATTTTCAAACAGTGAGCAGTTCTTC. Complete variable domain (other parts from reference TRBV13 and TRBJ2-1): AAGVIQSPRHLIKEKRETATLKCYPIPRHDTVYWYQQGPGQDPQFLISFYEKMQSDKGSIPDRFSAQQFSDYHSELNMSSLELGDSALYFCATQPFSNSEQFFGPGTRLTVL.

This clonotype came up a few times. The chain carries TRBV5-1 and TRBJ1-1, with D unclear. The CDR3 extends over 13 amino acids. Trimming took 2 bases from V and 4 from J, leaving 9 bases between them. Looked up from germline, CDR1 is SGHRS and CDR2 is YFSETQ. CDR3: CASSFRTPTEAFF. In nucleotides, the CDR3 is TGCGCCAGCAGCTTTCGGACCCCCACTGAAGCTTTCTTT.

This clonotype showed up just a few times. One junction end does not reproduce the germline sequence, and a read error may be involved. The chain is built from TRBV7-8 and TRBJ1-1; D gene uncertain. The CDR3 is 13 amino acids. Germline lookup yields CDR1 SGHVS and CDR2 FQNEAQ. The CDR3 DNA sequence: TGTGTCAGCAGCTTAGGCATGAACACTGAAGCTTTCTTT. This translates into CVSSLGMNTEAFF. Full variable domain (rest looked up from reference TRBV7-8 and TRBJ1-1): GAGVSQSPRYKVAKRGQDVALRCDPISGHVSLFWYQQALGQGPEFLTYFQNEAQLDKSGLPSDRFFAERPEGSVSTLKIQRTQQEDSAVYLCVSSLGMNTEAFFGQGTRLTVV.